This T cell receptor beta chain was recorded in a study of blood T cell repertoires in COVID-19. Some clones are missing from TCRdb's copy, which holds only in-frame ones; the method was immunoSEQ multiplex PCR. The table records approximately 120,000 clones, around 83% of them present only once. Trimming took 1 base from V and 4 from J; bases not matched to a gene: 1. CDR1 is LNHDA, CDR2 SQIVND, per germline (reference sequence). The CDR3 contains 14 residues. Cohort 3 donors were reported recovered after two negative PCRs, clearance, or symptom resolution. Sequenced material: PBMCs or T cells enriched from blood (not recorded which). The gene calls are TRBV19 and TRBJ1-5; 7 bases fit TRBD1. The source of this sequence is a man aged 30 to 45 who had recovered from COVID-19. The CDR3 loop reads CASSIGQGNQPQHF. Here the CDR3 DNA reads TGTGCCAGTAGTATAGGACAGGGTAATCAGCCCCAGCATTTT. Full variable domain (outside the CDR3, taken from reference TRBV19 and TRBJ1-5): DGGITQSPKYLFRKEGQNVTLSCEQNLNHDAMYWYRQDPGQGLRLIYYSQIVNDFQKGDIAEGYSVSREKKESFPLTVTSAQKNPTAFYLCASSIGQGNQPQHFGDGTRLSIL.